This T cell receptor (beta chain) was obtained from a study of shared clonotypes between healthy human individuals. V lost 6 bases and J lost 8; bases outside the gene matches: 16. Germline values: CDR1 SNHLY, CDR2 FYNNEI. The CDR3 consists of 19 residues. To note about this clone: Its target is not known.

General study findings and limits: In the sorted subsets, rarefaction showed sequencing was incomplete despite large depth.

The repertoire was sequenced with immunoSEQ multiplex PCR; TCRdb's copy has only in-frame clones and lacks some. The sample records about 2.4 million clones, 93% being singletons. The clonotype comes from a man between 18 and 35 years old in good health. Some clones in this sample may be carry-over from other donors' samples. The sequenced sample consisted of naive CD4+ T cells from PBMCs. Subset described: CD45RA+ positively selected. The chain uses TRBV2 and TRBJ2-1, with 16 bases that match TRBD2. DNA for the CDR3: TGTGCCAGCAGACCCACGGGACTAGCGGGAGGGCCATCCTCTCATGAGCAGTTCTTC. Its protein product is CASRPTGLAGGPSSHEQFF. Combining the CDR3 with reference TRBV2 and TRBJ2-1 gives the whole variable domain EPEVTQTPSHQVTQMGQEVILRCVPISNHLYFYWYRQILGQKVEFLVSFYNNEISEKSEIFDDQFSVERPDGSNFTLKIRSTKLEDSAMYFCASRPTGLAGGPSSHEQFFGPGTRLTVL.